One and the same sample provided the 14 T cell receptor beta chains below, sequenced in a study of spatial heterogeneity in lung cancer. Time point given: sample taken at primary tumor resection. The sequenced material consisted of unsorted whole RNA from tumor, nontumor lung or frozen PBMC. TCRdb re-called the 5' RACE reads with MiXCR, one entry per CDR3 protein. This sample has 12,000 or so distinct CDR3 sequences, with over 11% found just once. This specimen was PBMCs, taken at surgery. These receptors all stem from a female donor with early-stage non-small cell lung cancer.

This clonotype was counted at least ten times. This chain uses TRBV2 with TRBJ1-1; D gene ambiguous. The CDR3 is 14 amino acids. Per the germline V gene, CDR1 is SNHLY and CDR2 is FYNNEI. V lost 7 bases to trimming and J lost 2 bases, with 14 bases between them. In DNA form, the CDR3 reads TGTGCCAGCATTGACACCGGGCCCAACACTGAAGCTTTCTTT. Encoded protein: CASIDTGPNTEAFF.

The sample holds many counts of this clonotype. The gene calls are TRBV28 and TRBJ2-1; possible D gene TRBD1, 6 bases. The CDR3 runs to 16 residues. V lost 4 bases, J lost 0 bases, and 13 bases lay in between. Germline V gene lookup returns CDR1 MDHEN and CDR2 SYDVKM. The CDR3 DNA is TGTGCCAGCAGTTATCTCAGGGGTAGCTCCTACAATGAGCAGTTCTTC. Its translation: CASSYLRGSSYNEQFF.

Sample share makes this clonotype medium-sized (0.01 to 0.1%). The chain has TRBV5-1 and TRBJ2-3; 9 positions match TRBD2. Looked up from germline, CDR1 is SGHRS and CDR2 is YFSETQ. The length of the CDR3 is 17 residues. The V segment lost 0 bases and the J segment 0 bases; nucleotides outside the gene matches: 5. CDR3 sequence reads: CASSLAGSGSSTDTQYF. The CDR3 region has the DNA TGCGCCAGCAGCTTGGCTGGTAGCGGGAGTAGCACAGATACGCAGTATTTT.

This clonotype is medium-sized (0.01 to 0.1%) within its sample. V is TRBV6-2 or TRBV6-3 and J is TRBJ1-5, with D tentatively TRBD1 (6 bases). This CDR3 is 14 amino acids long. CDR1 is MNHEY, CDR2 SVGEGT, per germline. V was shortened by 7 bases and J by 0 bases, with 10 bases between the two germline ends. In DNA, the CDR3 is TGTGCCAGCACCACAGGGAATAGCAATCAGCCCCAGCATTTT. Translating gives CASTTGNSNQPQHF.

This clonotype was detected many times. V and J are TRBV29-1 and TRBJ2-3; 12 bases line up with TRBD1. V trimming: 4 bases; J trimming: 3 bases; junction bases outside the gene matches: 5. This CDR3 comprises 15 residues. Germline CDR1 reads SQVTM; CDR2 reads ANQGSEA. The CDR3 region has the DNA TGCAGCGTTGTGCCGGGACAGGGGGCAACAGATACGCAGTATTTT. Protein product: CSVVPGQGATDTQYF.

This clonotype was observed many times. The gene calls are TRBV3-1 and TRBJ2-2; D is uncertain. This CDR3 is built from 15 residues. Germline V CDR1 and CDR2: LGHDT, YNNKEL (reference sequence). The V end lost 3 bases, the J end lost 2 bases, and 10 bases lay between the germline ends. CDR3 amino acids: CASSQNVPNTGELFF. Written as DNA, the CDR3 is TGTGCCAGCAGCCAGAATGTGCCTAACACCGGGGAGCTGTTTTTT.

This clonotype is medium-sized. The chain links TRBV12-3 or TRBV12-4 to TRBJ2-5; D not resolved. The germline V and J ends were trimmed by 6 bases and 2 bases, with 13 bases remaining between them. The CDR3 sequence is 14 residues long. CDR3 region: CASSRNGGQETQYF. CDR3 bases: TGTGCCAGCAGCCGTAATGGCGGTCAAGAGACCCAGTACTTC.

This clonotype was seen many times. The V and J genes are TRBV2 and TRBJ2-5; 8 bases match TRBD1. Germline loops: CDR1 SNHLY, CDR2 FYNNEI. CDR3 length equals 14 residues. V shed 1 base, J shed 2 bases, and the junction held 0 bases outside the gene matches. CDR3 DNA sequence: TGTGCCAGCAGTGAAGGGACAGGGCAAGAGACCCAGTACTTC. Translating gives CASSEGTGQETQYF.

This chain connects TRBV29-1 to TRBJ2-5; TRBD1 or TRBD2 may be the D gene (5 bases each). V was shortened by 4 bases and J by 3 bases, with 9 bases between the two germline ends. Germline V gene sequence: CDR1 SQVTM, CDR2 ANQGSEA. The CDR3 is made up of 12 amino acids. The CDR3 sequence: CSVAGAEETQYF. The CDR3 DNA is TGCAGCGTTGCCGGGGCCGAAGAGACCCAGTACTTC. Full variable domain (remainder filled in from reference TRBV29-1 and TRBJ2-5): SAVISQKPSRDICQRGTSLTIQCQVDSQVTMMFWYRQQPGQSLTLIATANQGSEATYESGFVIDKFPISRPNLTFSTLTVSNMSPEDSSIYLCSVAGAEETQYFGPGTRLLVL.

The J gene is TRBJ2-2, the V gene TRBV5-5, with D unclear. The CDR3 loop spans 11 amino acids. Germline CDR1 is SGHKS and CDR2 is YYEKEE (reference sequence). V was clipped by 0 bases and J by 13 bases, with 7 bases between them. CDR3 sequence reads: CASSLVERLFF. Written as DNA, the CDR3 is TGTGCCAGCAGCTTGGTGGAAAGGCTGTTTTTT.

This clonotype qualifies as medium-sized. The chain uses TRBV6-2 or TRBV6-3 and TRBJ1-5, with unresolved D. The CDR3 is 18 amino acids. Trimming left V 3 bases short and J 6 bases short, with 24 bases between. CDR1 and CDR2 (germline): MNHEY, SVGEGT. In DNA, the CDR3 is TGTGCCAGCAGTTATAGGTTGAGAAGTTCATCTGAGGGTCAGCCCCAGCATTTT. Protein product: CASSYRLRSSSEGQPQHF.

A few counts support this clonotype. Written as DNA, the CDR3 is TGTGCCAGCAGCCAAGATTATTATGGGAGGCAGCCCCAGCATTTT. This encodes CASSQDYYGRQPQHF. The J gene is TRBJ1-5, the V gene TRBV3-1; D ambiguous. Trimming pared 0 bases from V and 7 bases from J, leaving 13 bases between. CDR1 and CDR2 from the germline V gene are LGHDT and YNNKEL (reference sequence). This CDR3 has 15 amino acids.

At least ten counts were recorded for this clonotype. The chain is built from TRBV5-1 and TRBJ2-7; 9 positions match TRBD1. J was trimmed by 3 bases and V by 2 bases; bases with no gene match: 6. The CDR3 is 15 residues long. CDR1 and CDR2 (germline): SGHRS, YFSETQ. The CDR3 region is CASSFTGTGLYEQYF. The CDR3 region has the DNA TGCGCCAGCAGCTTCACCGGGACAGGGCTCTACGAGCAGTACTTC. Complete variable domain (other parts from reference TRBV5-1 and TRBJ2-7): KAGVTQTPRYLIKTRGQQVTLSCSPISGHRSVSWYQQTPGQGLQFLFEYFSETQRNKGNFPGRFSGRQFSNSRSEMNVSTLELGDSALYLCASSFTGTGLYEQYFGPGTRLTVT.

By share of the sample, this clonotype is medium-sized. The chain employs TRBV2 and TRBJ2-1; D might be TRBD2 (5 bases). V gave up 6 bases and J gave up 9 bases, with 15 bases separating them. The CDR3 sequence is 13 residues long. The germline V gene encodes CDR1 SNHLY and CDR2 FYNNEI. The CDR3 DNA sequence: TGTGCCAGCAGGGTACTAGGAAAGGGTGAGCAGTTCTTC. This encodes CASRVLGKGEQFF.